These T cell receptor beta chains were read from a single sample in a study of blood T cells in healthy people across ages. TCRdb redid the calling of the 5' RACE reads with MiXCR, one entry per CDR3 protein. The sample consists of more than 650,000 distinct CDR3 sequences, 22% of them appearing once. Sequenced material: blood. Receptors were obtained from a man between 65 and 85 years old in good health. The CDR3 runs from the conserved cysteine through the conserved F or W. The D gene is left open where the match is weak. The size entry is marked missing in some rows and otherwise reads once, few, many or a size class.

>TRBV29-1|14|TRBJ2-7|.|few
CSVGAGLMGYEQYF
TGCAGCGTGGGAGCAGGGTTGATGGGCTACGAGCAGTACTTC
>TRBV6-5|15|TRBJ2-7|.|.
CASGETGLGFYEQYF
TGTGCCAGCGGTGAAACAGGGTTAGGTTTCTACGAGCAGTACTTC
>TRBV6-1|15|TRBJ2-4|TRBD2|.
CASSAEREWRNIQYF
TGTGCCAGCAGTGCTGAGCGGGAGTGGAGAAACATTCAGTACTTC
>TRBV2|16|TRBJ2-2|TRBD2|.
CASSEERGRVTGELFF
TGTGCCAGCAGTGAAGAGCGGGGGCGGGTCACCGGGGAGCTGTTTTTT
>TRBV12-3/TRBV12-4|15|TRBJ1-1|TRBD1|few
CASSFPGQEGAEAFF
TGTGCCAGCAGTTTCCCGGGACAGGAAGGCGCTGAAGCTTTCTTT
>TRBV27|15|TRBJ2-3|.|.
CARPKGPPTADTQYF
TGTGCCAGACCGAAAGGACCCCCGACGGCAGATACGCAGTATTTT
>TRBV5-1|13|TRBJ2-5|TRBD2|few
CASSSRTGGTQYF
TGCGCCAGCAGCTCCAGGACGGGGGGGACCCAGTACTTC
>TRBV5-5|15|TRBJ1-3|.|.
CASSFGQHSGNTIYF
TGTGCCAGCAGCTTCGGACAGCACTCTGGAAACACCATATATTTT
>TRBV12-3/TRBV12-4|16|TRBJ1-5|.|once
CASSSLQFGSNQPQHF
TGTGCCAGCAGTTCCTTACAGTTCGGTAGCAATCAGCCCCAGCATTTT
>TRBV3-1|14|TRBJ2-5|.|few
CASSQMASWGTQYF
TGTGCCAGCAGCCAAATGGCTAGCTGGGGGACCCAGTACTTC
>TRBV9|14|TRBJ2-1|.|.
CASKVGATYNEQFF
TGTGCCAGCAAGGTGGGGGCAACCTACAATGAGCAGTTCTTC
>TRBV19|14|TRBJ2-6|.|many
CASSVGGGANVLTF
TGTGCCAGTAGTGTGGGCGGTGGGGCCAACGTCCTGACTTTC
>TRBV7-7|15|TRBJ2-1|TRBD2|few
CASSLGLGGGNEQFF
TGTGCCAGCAGCTTGGGACTAGGGGGGGGCAATGAGCAGTTCTTC
>TRBV5-1|15|TRBJ1-4|.|.
CASSTLDGRDEKLFF
TGCGCCAGCAGCACCCTGGACGGGAGGGACGAAAAACTGTTTTTT
>TRBV2|15|TRBJ2-1|TRBD2|.
CASRPLAGFYNEQFF
TGTGCCAGCAGACCACTAGCGGGTTTCTACAATGAGCAGTTCTTC
>TRBV5-1|16|TRBJ2-2|TRBD1|once
CASRFLGQGRAGELFF
TGCGCCAGCAGATTCCTCGGACAGGGAAGGGCCGGGGAGCTGTTTTTT
>TRBV9|15|TRBJ2-3|TRBD2|.
CASSGGLSGGDTQYF
TGTGCCAGCAGCGGGGGTCTTTCGGGAGGAGATACGCAGTATTTT
>TRBV12-3/TRBV12-4|14|TRBJ1-4|TRBD1|few
CASRTGAKGEKLFF
TGTGCCAGCAGAACAGGGGCTAAAGGAGAAAAACTGTTTTTT
>TRBV12-3/TRBV12-4|14|TRBJ1-1|.|.
CASSLGFMNTEAFF
TGTGCCAGCAGTTTAGGGTTCATGAACACTGAAGCTTTCTTT
>TRBV28|12|TRBJ1-3|.|.
CASSRMSNTIYF
TGTGCCAGCAGTAGAATGTCAAACACCATATATTTT
>TRBV12-3/TRBV12-4|13|TRBJ2-5|.|few
CASSLSREETQYF
TGTGCCAGCAGTTTATCCAGGGAAGAGACCCAGTACTTC
>TRBV18|15|TRBJ1-5|.|.
CASSQVGEGNPPQHF
TGTGCCAGCTCACAGGTAGGGGAAGGGAATCCGCCCCAGCATTTT
>TRBV5-6|18|TRBJ1-5|.|.
CASSLSAFFGQSNQPQHF
TGTGCCAGCAGCTTGTCTGCTTTTTTCGGACAGAGCAATCAGCCCCAGCATTTT
>TRBV18|14|TRBJ2-7|.|.
CASSPAGEAIEQYF
TGTGCCAGCTCACCGGCAGGGGAGGCTATCGAGCAGTACTTC
>TRBV7-9|15|TRBJ2-1|.|.
CASSPWSVRDNEQFF
TGTGCCAGCAGCCCATGGAGTGTCAGAGACAATGAGCAGTTCTTC
>TRBV29-1|13|TRBJ2-5|.|few
CSVTPDRWETQYF
TGCAGCGTAACCCCAGACAGGTGGGAGACCCAGTACTTC
>TRBV12-3/TRBV12-4|15|TRBJ2-2|.|few
CASRRDSQRTGELFF
TGTGCCAGCAGGCGGGACTCACAGCGTACCGGGGAGCTGTTTTTT
>TRBV7-2|11|TRBJ1-1|.|.
CASGYGTEAFF
TGTGCCAGCGGATACGGCACTGAAGCTTTCTTT
>TRBV6-1|18|TRBJ2-7|TRBD1|.
CASSTRGQGRSPIYEQYF
TGTGCCAGCAGTACCCGGGGACAGGGCAGATCCCCTATCTACGAGCAGTACTTC
>TRBV12-5|14|TRBJ2-3|TRBD1|.
CASTGVASADTQYF
TGTGCTAGTACAGGGGTGGCCTCTGCAGATACGCAGTATTTT
>TRBV3-1|13|TRBJ1-1|.|.
CASSPTPITEAFF
TGTGCCAGCAGCCCTACGCCTATCACTGAAGCTTTCTTT
>TRBV7-2|14|TRBJ2-5|.|.
CASSLNHRQGTQYF
TGTGCCAGCAGCTTAAATCACAGGCAAGGGACCCAGTACTTC
>TRBV12-3/TRBV12-4|14|TRBJ1-6|TRBD1|few
CASSFGTVPSPLHF
TGTGCCAGCAGTTTTGGGACAGTCCCCTCACCCCTCCACTTT
>TRBV6-5|13|TRBJ2-5|.|.
CASSRLDIETQYF
TGTGCCAGCAGTAGACTAGATATTGAGACCCAGTACTTC
>TRBV2|14|TRBJ2-7|.|.
CASRDSGLSYEQYF
TGTGCCAGCCGGGACAGCGGGCTCTCCTACGAGCAGTACTTC
>TRBV2|12|TRBJ2-4|.|few
CASSLEGNIQYF
TGTGCCAGCAGTCTAGAGGGAAACATTCAGTACTTC
>TRBV20-1|17|TRBJ1-5|.|.
CSALDISTLQSGQPQHF
TGCAGTGCCCTAGACATCTCCACCTTGCAATCGGGTCAGCCCCAGCATTTT
>TRBV5-1|16|TRBJ2-5|TRBD2|.
CASSLKLAGAQETQYF
TGCGCCAGCAGCTTGAAGCTAGCGGGGGCCCAAGAGACCCAGTACTTC
>TRBV12-3/TRBV12-4|16|TRBJ2-5|TRBD1|.
CASSAPTGGIGSTQYF
TGTGCCAGCAGTGCGCCTACAGGGGGGATCGGGTCGACCCAGTACTTC
>TRBV5-1|14|TRBJ1-4|.|few
CASSLGRPDEKLFF
TGCGCCAGCAGCTTGGGACGACCGGATGAAAAACTGTTTTTT
>TRBV6-6|16|TRBJ2-7|.|few
CASSRGPLGSSYEQYF
TGTGCCAGCAGCCGAGGGCCCCTCGGGAGCTCCTACGAGCAGTACTTC